A selection of T cell receptor beta chains follows, all from one sample in a study of blood T cells in healthy people across ages. Each CDR3 protein is one row after TCRdb ran MiXCR on the 5' RACE reads. In the table there are roughly 930,000 distinct CDR3 sequences, around 48% of which are singletons. The sample comprised blood. All receptors derive from a man aged 30 to 45 in good health. CDR3s include the opening cysteine and the closing phenylalanine or tryptophan. D genes are given only for firm matches. Some rows have no size entry. The others give once, few or many, or a class for an expanded clone.

clone size: NA; D gene: NA; J gene: TRBJ2-1; V gene: TRBV20-1; CDR3 DNA: TGCAGTGCTCCGGGGGCCGGGCTTAGTGAGCAGTTCTTC; CDR3 protein: CSAPGAGLSEQFF
clone size: NA; D gene: TRBD1; J gene: TRBJ2-7; V gene: TRBV12-3/TRBV12-4; CDR3 DNA: TGTGCCAGCAGTCCACCCCGAGGACAGGGGTACGAGCAGTACTTC; CDR3 protein: CASSPPRGQGYEQYF
clone size: NA; D gene: NA; J gene: TRBJ1-2; V gene: TRBV20-1; CDR3 DNA: TGCAGTGCTAGCGCAGCCATTTTTAACTATGGCTACACCTTC; CDR3 protein: CSASAAIFNYGYTF
clone size: NA; D gene: TRBD1; J gene: TRBJ1-1; V gene: TRBV3-1; CDR3 DNA: TGTGCCAGCAGCCATACAGGGGTAGAGAACACTGAAGCTTTCTTT; CDR3 protein: CASSHTGVENTEAFF
clone size: few; D gene: TRBD1; J gene: TRBJ2-3; V gene: TRBV27; CDR3 DNA: TGTGCCAGCAGTTATGACAGGGGGCAGGTCACAGATACGCAGTATTTT; CDR3 protein: CASSYDRGQVTDTQYF
clone size: NA; D gene: TRBD2; J gene: TRBJ2-7; V gene: TRBV4-2; CDR3 DNA: TGTGCCAGCAGCCAAGAGAACGGGGGGTGGTACGAGCAGTACTTC; CDR3 protein: CASSQENGGWYEQYF
clone size: many; D gene: NA; J gene: TRBJ2-7; V gene: TRBV12-3/TRBV12-4; CDR3 DNA: TGTGCCAGCAGTTTGGGTAGCTCCTGGACTTCCTACGAGCAGTACTTC; CDR3 protein: CASSLGSSWTSYEQYF
clone size: NA; D gene: NA; J gene: TRBJ1-1; V gene: TRBV2; CDR3 DNA: TGTGCCAGCAGTGAAGCGCCTTCGAACACTGAAGCTTTCTTT; CDR3 protein: CASSEAPSNTEAFF
clone size: NA; D gene: NA; J gene: TRBJ1-1; V gene: TRBV25-1; CDR3 DNA: TGTGCCAGCAGTGAACACAGGGTGGGGGACACTGAAGCTTTCTTT; CDR3 protein: CASSEHRVGDTEAFF
clone size: NA; D gene: TRBD1; J gene: TRBJ1-2; V gene: TRBV6-5; CDR3 DNA: TGTGCCAGCAGTTCCCGGAAGACAGGGCTAACTCGCTATGGCTACACCTTC; CDR3 protein: CASSSRKTGLTRYGYTF
clone size: few; D gene: NA; J gene: TRBJ2-3; V gene: TRBV24-1; CDR3 DNA: TGTGCCACCAGTGTAACAGGTAGCACAGATACGCAGTATTTT; CDR3 protein: CATSVTGSTDTQYF
clone size: many; D gene: TRBD1; J gene: TRBJ2-7; V gene: TRBV12-3/TRBV12-4; CDR3 DNA: TGTGCCAGCAGCCCAGGGGGCGAGCAGTACTTC; CDR3 protein: CASSPGGEQYF
clone size: few; D gene: NA; J gene: TRBJ2-5; V gene: TRBV3-1; CDR3 DNA: TGTGCCAGCAGCCAAGATACCGGACCGGGGACCCAGTACTTC; CDR3 protein: CASSQDTGPGTQYF
clone size: NA; D gene: TRBD1; J gene: TRBJ1-5; V gene: TRBV12-3/TRBV12-4; CDR3 DNA: TGTGCCAGCAGTTTTCGACAGGGAAATCAGCCCCAGCATTTT; CDR3 protein: CASSFRQGNQPQHF
clone size: few; D gene: NA; J gene: TRBJ1-1; V gene: TRBV11-1; CDR3 DNA: TGTGCCAGCAGCTTAGATACGGCTCGGAACACTGAAGCTTTCTTT; CDR3 protein: CASSLDTARNTEAFF
clone size: few; D gene: TRBD1; J gene: TRBJ2-3; V gene: TRBV29-1; CDR3 DNA: TGCAGCGTTGAAGATGGGGACAGGGGTGAGGCAGATACGCAGTATTTT; CDR3 protein: CSVEDGDRGEADTQYF
clone size: NA; D gene: NA; J gene: TRBJ2-7; V gene: TRBV4-2; CDR3 DNA: TGTGCCAGCAGCCAAGAGGGGCCACGCGACGAGCAGTACTTC; CDR3 protein: CASSQEGPRDEQYF
clone size: NA; D gene: NA; J gene: TRBJ1-2; V gene: TRBV4-1; CDR3 DNA: TGCGCCAGCAGCCCCAACCCTGGACAGTCGGTCCTAGGCTATGGCTACACCTTC; CDR3 protein: CASSPNPGQSVLGYGYTF
clone size: NA; D gene: NA; J gene: TRBJ2-5; V gene: TRBV5-1; CDR3 DNA: TGCGCCAGCAGCTGGACCACAGGGGGGGAGGAGACCCAGTACTTC; CDR3 protein: CASSWTTGGEETQYF
clone size: few; D gene: NA; J gene: TRBJ1-6; V gene: TRBV7-2; CDR3 DNA: TGTGCCAGCAGCTTAGCGATGAATTCACCCCTCCACTTT; CDR3 protein: CASSLAMNSPLHF
clone size: NA; D gene: NA; J gene: TRBJ1-4; V gene: TRBV28; CDR3 DNA: TGTGCCAGCCGTGGGTACAGAAATGAAAAACTGTTTTTT; CDR3 protein: CASRGYRNEKLFF
clone size: few; D gene: NA; J gene: TRBJ2-2; V gene: TRBV4-1; CDR3 DNA: TGCGCCAGCAGCCAAGAGGGGGCACTAGCTCGGGAGCTGTTTTTT; CDR3 protein: CASSQEGALARELFF
clone size: NA; D gene: NA; J gene: TRBJ1-2; V gene: TRBV5-5; CDR3 DNA: TGTGCCAGCAGCTTGGGGCAGGTCGGTGGCTATGGCTACACCTTC; CDR3 protein: CASSLGQVGGYGYTF
clone size: NA; D gene: TRBD1; J gene: TRBJ2-5; V gene: TRBV6-1; CDR3 DNA: TGTGCCAGCAGCCATCCACAGGGGGCGACCCGTAGCCAAGAGACCCAGTACTTC; CDR3 protein: CASSHPQGATRSQETQYF
clone size: NA; D gene: TRBD2; J gene: TRBJ2-2; V gene: TRBV28; CDR3 DNA: TGTGCCAGCAGCCGGGACAGGGGACTAGCGGGGATCACCGGGGAGCTGTTTTTT; CDR3 protein: CASSRDRGLAGITGELFF